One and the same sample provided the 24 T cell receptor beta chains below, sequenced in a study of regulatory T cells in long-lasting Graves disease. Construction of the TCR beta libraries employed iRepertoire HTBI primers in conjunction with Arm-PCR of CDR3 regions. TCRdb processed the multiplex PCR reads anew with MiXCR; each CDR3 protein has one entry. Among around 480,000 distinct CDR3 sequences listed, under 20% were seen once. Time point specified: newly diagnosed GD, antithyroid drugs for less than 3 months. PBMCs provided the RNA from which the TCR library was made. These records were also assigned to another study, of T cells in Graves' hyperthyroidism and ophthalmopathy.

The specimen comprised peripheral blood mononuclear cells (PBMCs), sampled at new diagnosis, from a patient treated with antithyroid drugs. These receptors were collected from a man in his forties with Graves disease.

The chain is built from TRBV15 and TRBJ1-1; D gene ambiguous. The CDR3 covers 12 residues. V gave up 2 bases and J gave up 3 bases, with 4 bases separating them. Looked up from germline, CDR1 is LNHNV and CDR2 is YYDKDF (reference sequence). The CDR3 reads CATSRPYTEAFF. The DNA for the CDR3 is TGTGCCACCAGCAGACCGTACACTGAAGCTTTCTTT.

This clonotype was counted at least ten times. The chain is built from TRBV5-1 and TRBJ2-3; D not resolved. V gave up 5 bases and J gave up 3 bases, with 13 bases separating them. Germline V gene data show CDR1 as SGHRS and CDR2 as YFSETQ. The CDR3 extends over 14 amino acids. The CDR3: CASSSFQRTDTQYF. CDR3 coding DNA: TGCGCCAGCAGTAGTTTTCAGAGAACAGATACGCAGTATTTT.

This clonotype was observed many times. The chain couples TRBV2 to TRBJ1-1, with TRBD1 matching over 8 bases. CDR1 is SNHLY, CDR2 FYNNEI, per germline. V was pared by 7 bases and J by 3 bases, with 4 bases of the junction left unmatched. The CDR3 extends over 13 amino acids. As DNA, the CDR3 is TGTGCCAGCATAGACAGGGGCTACACTGAAGCTTTCTTT. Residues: CASIDRGYTEAFF.

In nucleotides, the CDR3 is TGCGCCAGCAGTGAGGGACTAGCGGGACCCAATGAGCAGTTCTTC. Translation: CASSEGLAGPNEQFF. This chain uses TRBV10-1 with TRBJ2-1, with 12 bases identical to TRBD2. CDR1 and CDR2 from the germline V gene are WNHNN and SYGVQD (reference sequence). The CDR3 consists of 15 residues. V gave up 2 bases and J gave up 6 bases; unmatched junction bases: 2.

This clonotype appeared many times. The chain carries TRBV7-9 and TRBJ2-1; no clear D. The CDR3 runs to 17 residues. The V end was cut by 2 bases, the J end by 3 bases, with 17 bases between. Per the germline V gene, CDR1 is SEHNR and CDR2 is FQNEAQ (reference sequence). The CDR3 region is CASSLYSVSSDYNEQFF. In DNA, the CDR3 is TGTGCCAGCAGCTTATACAGCGTCTCCTCCGACTACAATGAGCAGTTCTTC.

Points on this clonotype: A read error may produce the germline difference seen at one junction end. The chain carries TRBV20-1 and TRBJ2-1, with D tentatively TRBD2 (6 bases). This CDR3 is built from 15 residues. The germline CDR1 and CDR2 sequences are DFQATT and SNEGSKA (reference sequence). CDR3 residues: CSAPLALSSHNEQFF. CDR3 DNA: TGCAGTGCTCCCCTAGCGCTGAGCTCCCACAATGAGCAGTTCTTC.

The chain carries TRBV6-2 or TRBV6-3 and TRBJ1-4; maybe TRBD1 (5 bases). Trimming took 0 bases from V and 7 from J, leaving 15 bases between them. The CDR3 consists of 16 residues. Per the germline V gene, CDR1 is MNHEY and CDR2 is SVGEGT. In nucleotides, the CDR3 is TGTGCCAGCAGTTACTCGATTTCGGGCAGGGTTGAAAAACTGTTTTTT. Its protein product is CASSYSISGRVEKLFF.

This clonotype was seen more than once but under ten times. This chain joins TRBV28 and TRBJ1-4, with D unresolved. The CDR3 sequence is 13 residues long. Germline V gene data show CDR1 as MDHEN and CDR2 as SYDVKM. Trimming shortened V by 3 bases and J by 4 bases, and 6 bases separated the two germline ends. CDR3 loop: CASSLFFNEKLFF. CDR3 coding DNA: TGTGCCAGCAGTTTGTTCTTTAATGAAAAACTGTTTTTT. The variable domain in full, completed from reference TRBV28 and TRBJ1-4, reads DVKVTQSSRYLVKRTGEKVFLECVQDMDHENMFWYRQDPGLGLRLIYFSYDVKMKEKGDIPEGYSVSREKKERFSLILESASTNQTSMYLCASSLFFNEKLFFGSGTQLSVL.

In DNA, the CDR3 is TGCGCCAGCAGCGCCTGCCCCGGGACTAGCGGGAGTGGGCCACAGACCCAGTACTTC. Translation: CASSACPGTSGSGPQTQYF. The chain carries TRBV5-1 and TRBJ2-5; TRBD2 aligns across 14 bases. CDR3 size: 19 residues. V lost 4 bases to trimming and J lost 6 bases; unmatched junction nucleotides: 17. CDR1 SGHRS and CDR2 YFSETQ come from the germline V gene.

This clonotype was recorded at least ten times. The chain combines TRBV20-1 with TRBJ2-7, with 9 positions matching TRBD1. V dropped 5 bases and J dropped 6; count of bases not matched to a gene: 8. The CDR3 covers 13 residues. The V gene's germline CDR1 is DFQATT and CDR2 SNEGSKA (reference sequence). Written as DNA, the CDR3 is TGCAGTGCTGGAGGGACAGGGACGACCGAGCAGTACTTC. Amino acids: CSAGGTGTTEQYF.

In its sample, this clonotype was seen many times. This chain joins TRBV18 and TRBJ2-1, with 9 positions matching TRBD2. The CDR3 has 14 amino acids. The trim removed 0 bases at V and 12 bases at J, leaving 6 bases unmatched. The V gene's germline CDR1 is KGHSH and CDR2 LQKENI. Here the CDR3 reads CASSPPVLAGSQFF. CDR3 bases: TGTGCCAGCTCACCACCGGTTCTAGCGGGATCGCAGTTCTTC.

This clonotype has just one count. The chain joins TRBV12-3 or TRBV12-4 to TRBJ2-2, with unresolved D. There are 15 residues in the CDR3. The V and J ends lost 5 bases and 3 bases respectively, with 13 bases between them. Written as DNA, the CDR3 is TGTGCCAGCAGTCTGGCCCACAGTGACACCGGGGAGCTGTTTTTT. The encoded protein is CASSLAHSDTGELFF.

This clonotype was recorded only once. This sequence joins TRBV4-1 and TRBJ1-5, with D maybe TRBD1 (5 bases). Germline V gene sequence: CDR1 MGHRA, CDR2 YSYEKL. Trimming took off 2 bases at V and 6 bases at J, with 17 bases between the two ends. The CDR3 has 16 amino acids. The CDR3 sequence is CASSQSISPGSQPQHF. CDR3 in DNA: TGCGCCAGCAGCCAATCTATCTCTCCAGGGAGTCAGCCCCAGCATTTT.

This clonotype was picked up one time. The CDR3 DNA follows: TGTGCCAGCAGTGATCCGACAGCTCGCACAGATACGCAGTATTTT. Amino acid sequence: CASSDPTARTDTQYF. The genes are TRBV28 and TRBJ2-3; D is possibly TRBD1 (5 bases). Germline V gene sequence: CDR1 MDHEN, CDR2 SYDVKM. The CDR3 runs to 15 residues. Trimming cost V 5 bases and J 1 base, with 13 bases left between them.

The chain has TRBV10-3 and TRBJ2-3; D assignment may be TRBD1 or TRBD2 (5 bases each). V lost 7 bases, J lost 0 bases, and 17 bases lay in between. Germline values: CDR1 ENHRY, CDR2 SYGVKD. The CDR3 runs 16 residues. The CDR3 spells CAIKVEGPPSTDTQYF. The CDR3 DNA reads TGTGCCATCAAGGTAGAGGGACCACCTAGCACAGATACGCAGTATTTT.

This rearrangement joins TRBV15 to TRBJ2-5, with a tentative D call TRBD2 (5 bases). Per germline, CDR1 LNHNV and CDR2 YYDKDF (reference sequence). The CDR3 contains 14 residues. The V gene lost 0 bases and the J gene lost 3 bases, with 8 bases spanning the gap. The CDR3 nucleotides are TGTGCCACCAGCAGAGATTTCGGGAAAGAGACCCAGTACTTC. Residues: CATSRDFGKETQYF. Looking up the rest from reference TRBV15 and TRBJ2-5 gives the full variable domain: DAMVIQNPRYQVTQFGKPVTLSCSQTLNHNVMYWYQQKSSQAPKLLFHYYDKDFNNEADTPDNFQSRRPNTSFCFLDIRSPGLGDTAMYLCATSRDFGKETQYFGPGTRLLVL.

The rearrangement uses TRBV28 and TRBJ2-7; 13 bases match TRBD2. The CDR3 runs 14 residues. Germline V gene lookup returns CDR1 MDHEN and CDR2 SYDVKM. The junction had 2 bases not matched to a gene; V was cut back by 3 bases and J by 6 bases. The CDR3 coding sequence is TGTGCCAGCAGTTTCGGGACTAGCGGGACCGAGCAGTACTTC. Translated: CASSFGTSGTEQYF.

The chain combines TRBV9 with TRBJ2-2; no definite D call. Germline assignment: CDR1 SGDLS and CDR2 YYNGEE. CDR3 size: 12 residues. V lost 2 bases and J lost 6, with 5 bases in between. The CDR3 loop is CASSVSSGELFF. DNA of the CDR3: TGTGCCAGCAGCGTTTCCTCCGGGGAGCTGTTTTTT.

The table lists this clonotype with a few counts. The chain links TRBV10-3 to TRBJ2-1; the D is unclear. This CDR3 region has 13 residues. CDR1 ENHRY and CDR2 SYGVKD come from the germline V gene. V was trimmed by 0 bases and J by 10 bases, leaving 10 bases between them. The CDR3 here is CAISESGSAEQFF. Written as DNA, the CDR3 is TGTGCCATCAGTGAGTCGGGAAGCGCCGAGCAGTTCTTC.

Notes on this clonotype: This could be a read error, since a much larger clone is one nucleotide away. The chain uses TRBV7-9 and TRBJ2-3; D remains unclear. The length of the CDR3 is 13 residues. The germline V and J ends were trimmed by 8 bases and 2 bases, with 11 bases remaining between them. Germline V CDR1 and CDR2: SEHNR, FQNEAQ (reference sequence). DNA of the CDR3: TGTGCCAGCGCGGTACCGGACACAGATACGCAGTATTTT. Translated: CASAVPDTDTQYF.

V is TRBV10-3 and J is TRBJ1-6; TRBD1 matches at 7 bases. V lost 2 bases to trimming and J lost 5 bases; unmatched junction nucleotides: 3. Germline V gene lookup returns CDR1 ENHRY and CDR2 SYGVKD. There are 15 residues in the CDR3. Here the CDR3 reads CAISEKGADNSPLHF. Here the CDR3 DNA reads TGTGCCATCAGTGAGAAGGGGGCTGATAATTCACCCCTCCACTTT.

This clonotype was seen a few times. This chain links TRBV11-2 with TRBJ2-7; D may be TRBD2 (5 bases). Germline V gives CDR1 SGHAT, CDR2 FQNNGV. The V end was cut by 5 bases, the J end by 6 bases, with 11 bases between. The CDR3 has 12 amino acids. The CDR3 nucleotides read TGTGCCAGCAGCGCTGGGAGACTCGAGCAGTACTTC. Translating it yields CASSAGRLEQYF.

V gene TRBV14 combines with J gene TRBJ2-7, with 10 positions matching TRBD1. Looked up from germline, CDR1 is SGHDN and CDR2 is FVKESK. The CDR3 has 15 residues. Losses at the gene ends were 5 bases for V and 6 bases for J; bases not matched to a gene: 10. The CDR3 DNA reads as TGTGCCAGCAGCTCCCGCCCAGACAGGGGGCTCGAGCAGTACTTC. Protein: CASSSRPDRGLEQYF.

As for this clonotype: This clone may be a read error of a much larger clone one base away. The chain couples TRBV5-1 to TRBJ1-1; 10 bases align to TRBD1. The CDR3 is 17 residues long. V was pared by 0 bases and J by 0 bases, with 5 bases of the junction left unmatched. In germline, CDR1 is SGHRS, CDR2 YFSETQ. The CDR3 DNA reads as TGCGCCAGCAGCTTGGCGGACAGGGGGTTTGTGAACACTGAAGCTTTCTTT. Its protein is CASSLADRGFVNTEAFF.